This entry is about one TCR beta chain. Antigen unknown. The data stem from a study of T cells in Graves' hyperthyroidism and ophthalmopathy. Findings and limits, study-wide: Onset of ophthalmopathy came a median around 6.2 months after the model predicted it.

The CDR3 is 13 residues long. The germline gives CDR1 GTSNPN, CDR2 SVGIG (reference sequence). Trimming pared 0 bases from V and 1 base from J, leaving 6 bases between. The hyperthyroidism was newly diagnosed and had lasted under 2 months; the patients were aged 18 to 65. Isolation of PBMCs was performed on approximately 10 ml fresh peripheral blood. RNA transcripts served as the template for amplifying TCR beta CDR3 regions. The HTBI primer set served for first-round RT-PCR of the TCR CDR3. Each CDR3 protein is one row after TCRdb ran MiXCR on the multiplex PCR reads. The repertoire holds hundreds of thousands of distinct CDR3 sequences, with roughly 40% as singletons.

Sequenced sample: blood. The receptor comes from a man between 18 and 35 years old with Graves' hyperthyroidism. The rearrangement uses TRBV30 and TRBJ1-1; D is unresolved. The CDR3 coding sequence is TGTGCCTGGAGTGTAGCAGGGAACACTGAAGCTTTCTTT. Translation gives CAWSVAGNTEAFF.